What follows is one T cell receptor beta chain and its context. Other nucleotide sequences in the sample specify the same CDR3. The data were taken from a study of shared clonotypes between healthy human individuals. Looking at the study overall: Three men and a couple of women, aged 18 to 49, were donors.

Sequencing used immunoSEQ multiplex PCR; TCRdb keeps in-frame clones, though not all of them. The table includes some 2.1 million clones, 85% to 95% detected once. The naive CD8 population came from CD45RO-negative cells selected for CCR7, without terminally differentiated effector memory CD45RA+ cells. The receptor comes from a man aged 18 to 30 in good health. What was sequenced was naive CD8+ T cells sorted from blood.

DNA for the CDR3: TGTGCCAGCAGCTTAAGCGACAGGGGGCCCTACGAGCAGTACTTC. Its translation: CASSLSDRGPYEQYF. The chain is built from TRBV7-9 and TRBJ2-7; 10 bases map to TRBD1. V trimming: 2 bases; J trimming: 2 bases; junction bases outside the gene matches: 3. The CDR3 runs to 15 residues. From germline, CDR1 is SEHNR and CDR2 FQNEAQ (reference sequence).